This T cell receptor beta chain was obtained from a study of blood T cell repertoires in COVID-19. At the level of the study: Some COVID-19 samples were acute and others convalescent; all came from the United States, Italy and Spain.

Original processing methods: The authors estimated nucleated cell counts from reference gene primer amplification. This table comes from immunoSEQ multiplex PCR, and its TCRdb copy is limited to in-frame clones, with some not included. The V and J calls and clone size were taken over from that table, and D and trimming were inferred from the DNA. The data contain 210,000 or so clones, less than 90% of them singletons. CDR3 length: 13 amino acids. The germline gives CDR1 MNHEY, CDR2 SVGAGI. V lost 2 bases and J lost 0, with 4 bases in between. The sample comprised peripheral blood. This receptor was taken from a human donor in a cohort sampled during active COVID-19. The V and J genes are TRBV6-5 and TRBJ1-1, with D unclear. CDR3 in DNA: TGTGCCAGCAGTTACCTAATGAACACTGAAGCTTTCTTT. Its translation: CASSYLMNTEAFF.